The clone carrying this TCR beta chain was counted at least ten times. The antigen remains undetermined. It was with a sample-barcoded 5' primer and a J-beta primer mix that a second PCR of about 7 to 12 cycles was run. Using its own MiXCR run on the 5' RACE reads, TCRdb lists one record per CDR3 protein. The sample has 1.5 million to 2 million distinct CDR3 sequences, roughly 27% seen once; the top ten hold roughly 8%. CDR3 length equals 18 residues. The germline V gene has CDR1 SGHKS and CDR2 YYEKEE (reference sequence). The V gene end was trimmed by 7 bases and the J gene end by 4 bases; junction bases not matched to a gene: 14. The authors isolated at least 6.5 million PBMCs per sample. This entry is derived from a study of blood T cells in healthy people across ages. Study observations and caveats: With age, beta diversity per million T cells declined roughly linearly, significantly by about 37. Shifts in expanded clonotypes may have been confounded by donor CMV status, which was unknown.

This TCR came from a young woman in good health. The chain employs TRBV5-5 and TRBJ2-7; 16 bases map to TRBD2. Specimen: blood. The CDR3 sequence is CASRRDGTSGRGRYEQYF. Written as DNA, the CDR3 is TGTGCCAGCCGCCGGGACGGGACTAGCGGGAGGGGGAGATACGAGCAGTACTTC.